This TCR beta chain came from a study of identical twins. This CDR3 is 14 amino acids long. The ends were cut back, 6 bases at V and 8 bases at J, with 16 bases in the middle. Study outcomes and limitations: Monozygotic twin pairs showed more out-of-frame TCR alpha sharing than models estimated. Insertions were reduced in abundant cord blood beta clonotypes but not in memory repertoires.

Template switching introduced a universal primer site, and the cDNA bore unique molecular identifiers. MiXCR, applied by TCRdb to the 5' RACE reads, yields one record per CDR3 protein. The sample shows about 500,000 distinct CDR3 sequences, more than 13% of them seen only once. This clonotype was recorded at least ten times. Its antigen is unidentified. These data also formed part of another study, on yellow fever vaccine responses in identical twins. Turning to that study: Twins showed a vaccine T cell response that reportedly seemed partly convergent, partly personalized.

The V gene is TRBV12-3 or TRBV12-4, the J gene TRBJ1-4; maybe TRBD1 (5 bases). The sequenced sample was CD4+ T cells sorted from blood. The TCR sequence derives from a woman aged 18-29 years in good health. The CDR3 sequence is CASSPTPKGEKLFF. The DNA for the CDR3 is TGTGCCAGCAGCCCAACTCCGAAGGGGGAAAAACTGTTTTTT.